Listed below are T cell receptor beta chains from one sample, sequenced in a study of OX40 agonist ivuxolimab in advanced cancers. Here immunoSEQ multiplex PCR was the method, and the copy in TCRdb shows in-frame clones only, minus some. The sample consists of some 50,000 clones, about four fifths of them appearing once. The input for sequencing was CD4+ or CD8+ T cells sorted from blood, taken in a trial of the OX40 agonist ivuxolimab. The receptors derive from an adult with an advanced solid tumor such as melanoma, head and neck, liver or kidney cancer. The CDR3 runs from the conserved cysteine through the conserved F or W. The D gene is left open where the match is weak. A clone size is listed for some rows: how often the clone was seen (once, few, many), or a class if it is expanded.

v_gene: TRBV2
abundance: .
d_gene: TRBD1
j_gene: TRBJ1-4
CDR3nt: TGTGCCGGGCAGGGGGCCGTTAATGAAAAACTGTTTTTT
CDR3aa: CAGQGAVNEKLFF

v_gene: TRBV19
abundance: .
d_gene: .
j_gene: TRBJ2-7
CDR3nt: TGTGCCAGTAGTCCCCTGCAGTTCCACGAGCAGTACTTC
CDR3aa: CASSPLQFHEQYF

v_gene: TRBV29-1
abundance: once
d_gene: TRBD1
j_gene: TRBJ1-2
CDR3nt: TGCAGCGCTCGGGACAGCCGTCAGTATGGCTACACCTTC
CDR3aa: CSARDSRQYGYTF

v_gene: TRBV11-2
abundance: .
d_gene: TRBD2
j_gene: TRBJ2-1
CDR3nt: TGTGCCAGCAGCCCTAGCGGGAGGGGCAATGAGCAGTTCTTC
CDR3aa: CASSPSGRGNEQFF

v_gene: TRBV27
abundance: .
d_gene: TRBD2
j_gene: TRBJ2-1
CDR3nt: TGTGCCAGCAGTGCCGGGACTAGCGGTTACAATGAGCAGTTCTTC
CDR3aa: CASSAGTSGYNEQFF

v_gene: TRBV10-3
abundance: .
d_gene: .
j_gene: TRBJ2-3
CDR3nt: TGTGCCATCAGCGAATCACAGAGCTACACAGATACGCAGTATTTT
CDR3aa: CAISESQSYTDTQYF

v_gene: TRBV29-1
abundance: .
d_gene: TRBD1
j_gene: TRBJ1-1
CDR3nt: TGCAGCGTTGAACAGGGGGCATCATACACTGAAGCTTTCTTT
CDR3aa: CSVEQGASYTEAFF

v_gene: TRBV4-1
abundance: .
d_gene: TRBD1
j_gene: TRBJ1-2
CDR3nt: TGCGCCAGCAGCCAAGCTGGACAGGGTGATTTCTTCTGGGGCTACACCTTC
CDR3aa: CASSQAGQGDFFWGYTF

v_gene: TRBV6-5
abundance: .
d_gene: .
j_gene: TRBJ2-7
CDR3nt: TGTGCCAGCAGTTACCCAGGGGATGAGTACTTC
CDR3aa: CASSYPGDEYF

v_gene: TRBV28
abundance: medium-sized
d_gene: .
j_gene: TRBJ1-5
CDR3nt: TGTGCCAGCAGTCTGGAGAGCAATCAGCCCCAGCATTTT
CDR3aa: CASSLESNQPQHF

v_gene: TRBV4-3
abundance: .
d_gene: TRBD2
j_gene: TRBJ2-7
CDR3nt: TGCGCCAGCAGCCAAGCACTAGCGGGGGAATACGAGCAGTACTTC
CDR3aa: CASSQALAGEYEQYF

v_gene: TRBV13
abundance: .
d_gene: .
j_gene: TRBJ1-4
CDR3nt: TGTGCCAGCAGCTTAGGTAGGGGGTACGAAAAACTGTTTTTT
CDR3aa: CASSLGRGYEKLFF

v_gene: TRBV7-9
abundance: .
d_gene: TRBD2
j_gene: TRBJ2-7
CDR3nt: TGTGCCAGCAGCTTAGACCAGGAGGGGACTAGCGGAACCTACGAGCAGTACTTC
CDR3aa: CASSLDQEGTSGTYEQYF

v_gene: TRBV2
abundance: medium-sized
d_gene: TRBD1
j_gene: TRBJ1-2
CDR3nt: TGTGCCAGCACCCCTCAGGGGGTTGGCTACACCTTC
CDR3aa: CASTPQGVGYTF

v_gene: TRBV6-5
abundance: .
d_gene: .
j_gene: TRBJ1-2
CDR3nt: TGTGCCAGCAGTTACTCGTCCGGGGAAAAACGCTATGGCTACACCTTC
CDR3aa: CASSYSSGEKRYGYTF

v_gene: TRBV9
abundance: .
d_gene: .
j_gene: TRBJ1-4
CDR3nt: TGTGCCAGCAGCGTAGACGGCAGGGGATGGGAAAAACTGTTTTTT
CDR3aa: CASSVDGRGWEKLFF

v_gene: TRBV19
abundance: once
d_gene: .
j_gene: TRBJ2-5
CDR3nt: TGTGCCAGTAGTATAGAGGGCCTCCGGGGGACCCAGTACTTC
CDR3aa: CASSIEGLRGTQYF